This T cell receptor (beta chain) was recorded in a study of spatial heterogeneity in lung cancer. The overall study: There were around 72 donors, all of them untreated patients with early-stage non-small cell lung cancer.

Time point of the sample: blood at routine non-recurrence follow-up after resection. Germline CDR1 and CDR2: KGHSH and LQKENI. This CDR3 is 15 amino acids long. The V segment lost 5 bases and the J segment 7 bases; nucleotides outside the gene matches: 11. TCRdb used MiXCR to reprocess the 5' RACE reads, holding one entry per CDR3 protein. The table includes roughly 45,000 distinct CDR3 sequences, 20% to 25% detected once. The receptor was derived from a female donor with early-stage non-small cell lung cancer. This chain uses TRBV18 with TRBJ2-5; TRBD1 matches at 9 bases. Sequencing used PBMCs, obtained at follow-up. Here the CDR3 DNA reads TGTGCCAGCTCAGGAGGGACAGGGCACGAAGTGACCCAGTACTTC. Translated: CASSGGTGHEVTQYF.